This T cell receptor beta chain originates from a study of blood T cell repertoires in COVID-19 (dated by TCRdb to the early 2020s). With respect to the entire study: Samples covering the acute and convalescent phases of COVID-19 were provided by collaborators in the United States, Italy and Spain. Where HLA class I and class II types were available, the types were taken from metadata supplied by the sample provider, not from assay-based typing. The samples were drawn from two sources: the first 160 participants of the ongoing ImmuneRACE study, and 1,000 to 1,500 subjects contributed by 6 global collaborators. Deeply sampled blood TCRbeta repertoires from subjects exposed to, actively infected with, or recovered from COVID-19 were included in the dataset. The material from the prospective study consisted of cDNA or gDNA derived from T cells, B-cell-depleted T cells, or PBMCs. The repertoires were made available in a free public database intended to serve as a resource for research on the immune response to SARS-CoV-2. A de-identified subject ID, COVID-19 status, age in years and sex were almost always included in the sample metadata. The research as a whole found: The quantity of clinical and demographic metadata differed by source and by participant and was supplied without curation.

Of note for this clone: Its antigen specificity is not known. Base-call qualities are not available, and no considerably larger clone is one nucleotide away.

In Seattle, one collaborating source enrolled patients while the infection was active and tracked those patients longitudinally over the course of disease. Collaborating institutions collected whole blood in K2EDTA tubes following their own protocols. For TCRbeta analysis, collaborators shipped samples in one of three forms: frozen whole blood, isolated PBMCs, or DNA extracted from either of those sample types. V was cut back by 2 bases and J by 6 bases, leaving a gap of 13 bases between them. Including the terminal cysteine and phenylalanine, the CDR3 comprises 14 residues. Solely the CDR3 DNA is kept, with 42 bases framed from the first base. CDR1 and CDR2 are drawn from the germline V gene: SGHRS, YFSETQ. TCRbeta CDR3 regions were amplified from genomic DNA using the immunoSEQ Assay, a bias-controlled multiplex PCR. As for how the authors treated the data: Nucleated cell counts per sample were estimated from amplification of reference gene primers within the assay. To quantify the absolute abundance of each unique TCRbeta CDR3 rearrangement, sequence reads were collapsed and filtered. For each sample, productive Simpson clonality was calculated as the square root of Simpson's diversity index across productive rearrangements. The clones in this table, taken by TCRdb from immuneACCESS, are in-frame only. Not every clone is retained; where verified, under half of the shortfall comes from an unresolved V gene, and the cause of the rest is unknown. V, J and clone size reflect that table, while D and trimming were determined from the DNA. Here the sample has about 320,000 clones; nearly 90% occur a single time. Over 8.5% of the sample is in the top ten clones.

The sequence was collected from a woman in her thirties with COVID-19, enrolled during active disease. The rearranged segments are TRBV5-1 and TRBJ2-3; possibly the D gene is TRBD2, per 6 matching bases. Sequenced material: peripheral blood. CDR3 protein: CASSFTGVMDTQYF. The nucleotides read TGCGCCAGCAGCTTTACGGGGGTAATGGATACGCAGTATTTT.